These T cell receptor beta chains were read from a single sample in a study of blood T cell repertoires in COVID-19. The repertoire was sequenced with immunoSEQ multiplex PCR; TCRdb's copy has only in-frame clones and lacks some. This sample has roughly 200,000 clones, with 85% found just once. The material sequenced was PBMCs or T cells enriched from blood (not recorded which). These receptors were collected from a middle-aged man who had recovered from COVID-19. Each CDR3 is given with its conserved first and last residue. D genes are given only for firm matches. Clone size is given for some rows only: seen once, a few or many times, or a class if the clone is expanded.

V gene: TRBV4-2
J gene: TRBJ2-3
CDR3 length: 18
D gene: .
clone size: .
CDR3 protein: CASSQALGGGMFADTQYF
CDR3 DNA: TGTGCCAGCAGCCAAGCTTTGGGTGGGGGGATGTTCGCAGATACGCAGTATTTT

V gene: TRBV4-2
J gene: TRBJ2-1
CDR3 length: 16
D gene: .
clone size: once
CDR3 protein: CASSPQLRSSYNEQFF
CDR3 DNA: TGTGCCAGCAGCCCCCAATTGCGGAGTTCCTACAATGAGCAGTTCTTC

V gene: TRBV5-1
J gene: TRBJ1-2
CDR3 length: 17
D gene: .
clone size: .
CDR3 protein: CASSFRTEKTSGYGYTF
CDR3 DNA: TGCGCCAGCAGCTTTCGTACAGAGAAGACTAGTGGGTATGGCTACACCTTC

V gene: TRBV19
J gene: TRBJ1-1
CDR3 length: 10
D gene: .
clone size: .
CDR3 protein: CASSGPEAFF
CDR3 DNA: TGTGCCAGTAGTGGGCCTGAAGCTTTCTTT

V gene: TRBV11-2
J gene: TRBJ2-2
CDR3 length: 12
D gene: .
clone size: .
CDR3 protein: CASSFGQRELFF
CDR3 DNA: TGTGCCAGCAGCTTCGGACAGCGGGAGCTGTTTTTT

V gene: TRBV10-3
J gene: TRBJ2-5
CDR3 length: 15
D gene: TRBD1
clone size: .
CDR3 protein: CATGGPGQAQETQYF
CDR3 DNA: TGTGCCACCGGTGGTCCGGGACAGGCTCAAGAGACCCAGTACTTC

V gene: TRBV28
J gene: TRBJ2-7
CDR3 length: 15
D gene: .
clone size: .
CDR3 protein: CASSSQGAYTYEQYF
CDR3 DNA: TGTGCCAGCAGTTCTCAAGGGGCCTATACCTACGAGCAGTACTTC

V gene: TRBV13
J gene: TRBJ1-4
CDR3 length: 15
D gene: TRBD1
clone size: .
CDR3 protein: CASRLTGGGGEKLFF
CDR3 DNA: TGTGCCAGCAGACTTACAGGGGGCGGAGGGGAAAAACTGTTTTTT

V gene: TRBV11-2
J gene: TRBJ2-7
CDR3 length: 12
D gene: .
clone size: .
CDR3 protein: CASSIDRYEQYF
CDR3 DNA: TGTGCCAGCAGCATCGACAGGTACGAGCAGTACTTC

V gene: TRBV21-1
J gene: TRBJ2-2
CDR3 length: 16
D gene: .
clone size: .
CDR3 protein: CASRLRTGVGTGELFF
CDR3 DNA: TGTGCCAGCAGGCTCCGGACAGGGGTGGGCACCGGGGAGCTGTTTTTT

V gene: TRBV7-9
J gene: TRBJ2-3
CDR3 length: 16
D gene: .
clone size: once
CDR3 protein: CASSLAAASGTDTQYF
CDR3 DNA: TGTGCCAGCAGCTTAGCGGCGGCTAGCGGCACAGATACGCAGTATTTT

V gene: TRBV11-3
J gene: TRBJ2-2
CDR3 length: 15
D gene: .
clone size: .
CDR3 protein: CASSGGTSSTGELFF
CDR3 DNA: TGTGCCAGCTCCGGTGGGACTTCGAGCACCGGGGAGCTGTTTTTT

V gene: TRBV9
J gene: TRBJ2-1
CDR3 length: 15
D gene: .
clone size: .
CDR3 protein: CASSVAALLDTEQFF
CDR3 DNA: TGTGCCAGCAGCGTAGCGGCCTTACTAGATACAGAGCAGTTCTTC

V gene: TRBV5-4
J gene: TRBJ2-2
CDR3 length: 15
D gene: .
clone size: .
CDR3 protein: CASSLASANTGELFF
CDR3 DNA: TGTGCCAGCAGCTTGGCTAGCGCGAACACCGGGGAGCTGTTTTTT

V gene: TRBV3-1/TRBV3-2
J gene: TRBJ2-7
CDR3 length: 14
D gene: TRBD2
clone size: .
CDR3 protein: CASSLRGSSDEQYF
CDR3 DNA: TGTGCCAGCAGCCTCCGCGGGAGTAGCGACGAGCAGTACTTC

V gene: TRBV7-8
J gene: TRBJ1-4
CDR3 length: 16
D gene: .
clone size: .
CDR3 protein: CASSLTRAGANEKLFF
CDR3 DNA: TGTGCCAGCAGCTTGACCAGGGCAGGGGCTAATGAAAAACTGTTTTTT

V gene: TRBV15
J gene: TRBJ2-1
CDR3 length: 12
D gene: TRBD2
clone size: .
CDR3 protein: CATGLADNEQFF
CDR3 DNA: TGTGCCACCGGACTAGCGGACAATGAGCAGTTCTTC

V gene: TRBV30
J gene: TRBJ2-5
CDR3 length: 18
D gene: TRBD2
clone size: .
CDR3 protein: CAWSVGIVTSGPGETQYF
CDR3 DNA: TGTGCCTGGAGTGTAGGGATCGTGACTAGCGGGCCTGGGGAGACCCAGTACTTC

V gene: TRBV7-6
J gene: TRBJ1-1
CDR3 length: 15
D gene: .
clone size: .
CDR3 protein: CASSPSSVTGLAAFF
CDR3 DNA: TGTGCCAGCAGCCCTAGCTCCGTGACAGGCCTTGCGGCTTTCTTT

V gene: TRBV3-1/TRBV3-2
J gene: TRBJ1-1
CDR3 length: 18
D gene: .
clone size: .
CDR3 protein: CASSQVRRTAAQNTEAFF
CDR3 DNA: TGTGCCAGCAGCCAAGTCCGGAGGACAGCTGCCCAGAACACTGAAGCTTTCTTT

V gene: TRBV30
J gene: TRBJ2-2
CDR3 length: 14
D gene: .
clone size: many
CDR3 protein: CAWSVLQGGGELFF
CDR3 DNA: TGTGCCTGGAGTGTATTACAGGGTGGCGGGGAGCTGTTTTTT

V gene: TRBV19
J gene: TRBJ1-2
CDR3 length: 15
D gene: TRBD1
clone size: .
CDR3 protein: CASSIVQGADYGYTF
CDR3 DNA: TGTGCCAGTAGTATAGTTCAGGGGGCCGACTATGGCTACACCTTC

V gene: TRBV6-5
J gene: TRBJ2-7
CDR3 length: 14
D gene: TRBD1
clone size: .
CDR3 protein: CASSYSTGTYEQYF
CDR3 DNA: TGTGCCAGCAGTTACTCGACAGGGACCTACGAGCAGTACTTC

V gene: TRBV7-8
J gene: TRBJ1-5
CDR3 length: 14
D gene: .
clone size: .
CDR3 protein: CASSFREGNQPQHF
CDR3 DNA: TGTGCCAGCAGCTTTAGGGAGGGCAATCAGCCCCAGCATTTT

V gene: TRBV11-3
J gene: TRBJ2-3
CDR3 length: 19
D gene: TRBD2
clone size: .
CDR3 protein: CASSALTAGLAGGIDTQYF
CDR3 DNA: TGTGCCAGCAGCGCTCTTACCGCGGGACTAGCGGGGGGGATAGATACGCAGTATTTT

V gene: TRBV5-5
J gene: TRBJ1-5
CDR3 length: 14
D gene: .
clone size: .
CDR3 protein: CASSLSGNSQPQHF
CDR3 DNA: TGTGCCAGCAGCTTGTCGGGAAATTCTCAGCCCCAGCATTTT

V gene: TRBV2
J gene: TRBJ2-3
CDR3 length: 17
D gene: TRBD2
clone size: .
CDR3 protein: CASRNSGGFASTDTQYF
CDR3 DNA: TGTGCCAGCAGAAATAGCGGGGGGTTTGCTAGCACAGATACGCAGTATTTT

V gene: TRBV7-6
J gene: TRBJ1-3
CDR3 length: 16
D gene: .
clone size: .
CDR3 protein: CASSPRRDSSGNTIYF
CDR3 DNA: TGTGCCAGCAGCCCCCGGCGAGACAGCTCTGGAAACACCATATATTTT

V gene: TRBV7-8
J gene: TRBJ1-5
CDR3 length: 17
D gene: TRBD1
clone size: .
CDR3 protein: CASSHILDRVINQPQHF
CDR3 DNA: TGTGCCAGCAGCCACATCCTGGACAGGGTCATCAATCAGCCCCAGCATTTT

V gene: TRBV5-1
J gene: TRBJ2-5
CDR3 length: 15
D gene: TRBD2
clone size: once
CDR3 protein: CASSLEAGGRETQYF
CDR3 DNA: TGCGCCAGCAGCTTGGAAGCGGGGGGGCGAGAGACCCAGTACTTC

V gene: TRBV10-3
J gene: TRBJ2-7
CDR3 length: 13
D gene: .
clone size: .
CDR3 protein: CAIRGGNGYEQYF
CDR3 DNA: TGTGCCATCCGAGGAGGAAACGGCTACGAGCAGTACTTC

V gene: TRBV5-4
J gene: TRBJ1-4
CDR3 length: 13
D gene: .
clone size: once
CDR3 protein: CASSRLGEEKLFF
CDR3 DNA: TGTGCCAGCAGCCGTCTGGGAGAAGAAAAACTGTTTTTT

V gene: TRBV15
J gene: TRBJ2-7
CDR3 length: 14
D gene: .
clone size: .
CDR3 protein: CATSRGGTSYEQYF
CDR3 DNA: TGTGCCACCAGCAGAGGGGGGACTTCCTACGAGCAGTACTTC

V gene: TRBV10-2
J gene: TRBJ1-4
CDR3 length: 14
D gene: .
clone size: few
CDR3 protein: CASRGAIEDEKLFF
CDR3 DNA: TGCGCCAGCAGGGGGGCAATAGAAGATGAAAAACTGTTTTTT

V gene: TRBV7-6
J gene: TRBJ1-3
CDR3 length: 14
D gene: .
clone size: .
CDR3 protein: CASSSREMGNTIYF
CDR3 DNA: TGTGCCAGCAGCTCCAGGGAAATGGGAAACACCATATATTTT

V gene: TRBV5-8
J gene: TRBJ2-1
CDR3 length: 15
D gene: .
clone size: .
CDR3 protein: CASSLVGRSSNEQFF
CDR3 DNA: TGTGCCAGCAGCTTAGTAGGGAGGTCTTCCAATGAGCAGTTCTTC

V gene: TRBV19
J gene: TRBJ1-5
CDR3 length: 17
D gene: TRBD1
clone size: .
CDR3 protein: CASSILHRGGSNQPQHF
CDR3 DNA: TGTGCCAGTAGTATATTGCACAGGGGCGGTAGCAATCAGCCCCAGCATTTT

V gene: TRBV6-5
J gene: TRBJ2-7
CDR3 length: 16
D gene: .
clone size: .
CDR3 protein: CASSYLRLGQPYEQYF
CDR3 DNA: TGTGCCAGCAGTTACTTGAGACTTGGCCAGCCCTACGAGCAGTACTTC

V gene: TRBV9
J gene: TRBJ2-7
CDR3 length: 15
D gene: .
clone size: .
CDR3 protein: CASSVAGQPSYEQYF
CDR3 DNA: TGTGCCAGCAGCGTAGCTGGGCAGCCCTCCTACGAGCAGTACTTC

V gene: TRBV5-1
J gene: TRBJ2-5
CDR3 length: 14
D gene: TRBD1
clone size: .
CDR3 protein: CASSLGTGEETQYF
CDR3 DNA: TGCGCCAGCAGCTTAGGGACAGGGGAAGAGACCCAGTACTTC

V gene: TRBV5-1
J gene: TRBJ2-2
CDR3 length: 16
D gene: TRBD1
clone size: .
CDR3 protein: CASSHETGVNTGELFF
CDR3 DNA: TGCGCCAGCAGCCATGAGACAGGGGTCAACACCGGGGAGCTGTTTTTT

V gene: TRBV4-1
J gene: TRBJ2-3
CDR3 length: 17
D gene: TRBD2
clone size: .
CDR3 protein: CASSQYTSGKRVDTQYF
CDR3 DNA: TGCGCCAGCAGCCAGTATACTAGCGGAAAAAGAGTGGATACGCAGTATTTT

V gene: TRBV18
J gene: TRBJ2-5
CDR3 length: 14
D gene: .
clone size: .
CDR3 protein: CASSPPQGRETQYF
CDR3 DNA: TGTGCCAGCTCACCACCGCAGGGGCGAGAGACCCAGTACTTC

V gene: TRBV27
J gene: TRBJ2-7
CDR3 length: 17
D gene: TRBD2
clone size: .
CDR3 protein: CASSALVESGRLYEQYF
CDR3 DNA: TGTGCCAGCAGTGCCCTTGTGGAAAGCGGGAGGCTCTACGAGCAGTACTTC

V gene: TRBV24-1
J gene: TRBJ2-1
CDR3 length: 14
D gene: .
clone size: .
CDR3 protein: CATSVDDTYNEQFF
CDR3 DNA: TGTGCCACCAGTGTCGACGACACTTACAATGAGCAGTTCTTC

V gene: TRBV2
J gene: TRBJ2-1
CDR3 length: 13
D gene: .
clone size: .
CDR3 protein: CASSEGVVADQFF
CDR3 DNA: TGTGCCAGCAGTGAAGGTGTAGTAGCGGACCAGTTCTTC

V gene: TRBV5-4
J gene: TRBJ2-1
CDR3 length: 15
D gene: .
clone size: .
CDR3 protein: CASSTTGTGYNEQFF
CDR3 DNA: TGTGCCAGCAGCACAACCGGGACTGGCTACAATGAGCAGTTCTTC

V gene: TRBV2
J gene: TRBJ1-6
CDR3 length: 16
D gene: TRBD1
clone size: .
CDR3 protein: CASSEDRGRGNSPLHF
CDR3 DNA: TGTGCCAGCAGTGAAGACAGGGGGCGAGGTAATTCACCCCTCCACTTT

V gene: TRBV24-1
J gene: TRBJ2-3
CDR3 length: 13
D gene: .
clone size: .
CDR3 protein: CATSDTSGYTQYF
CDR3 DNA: TGTGCCACCAGTGATACCTCGGGGTATACGCAGTATTTT

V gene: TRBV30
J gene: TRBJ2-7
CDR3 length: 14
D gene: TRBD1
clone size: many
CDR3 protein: CAWGGGTGGLRQYF
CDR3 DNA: TGTGCCTGGGGGGGAGGAACAGGGGGCCTACGACAGTACTTC

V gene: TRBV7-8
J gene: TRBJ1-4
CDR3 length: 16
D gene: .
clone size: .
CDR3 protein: CASSQSFSGTNEKLFF
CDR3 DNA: TGTGCCAGCAGCCAATCTTTCTCCGGTACTAATGAAAAACTGTTTTTT

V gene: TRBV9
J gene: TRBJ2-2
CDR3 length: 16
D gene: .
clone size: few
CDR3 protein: CASSVRRDTRAGELFF
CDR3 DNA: TGTGCCAGCAGCGTTCGCCGGGACACTCGAGCCGGGGAGCTGTTTTTT

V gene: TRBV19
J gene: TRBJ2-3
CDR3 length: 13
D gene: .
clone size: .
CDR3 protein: CASSIAGTDTQYF
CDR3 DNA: TGTGCCAGTAGTATTGCCGGGACAGATACGCAGTATTTT

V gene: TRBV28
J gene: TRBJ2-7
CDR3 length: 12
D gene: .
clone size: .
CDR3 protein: CASSARGYEQYF
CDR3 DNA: TGTGCCAGCAGTGCCAGGGGTTACGAGCAGTACTTC

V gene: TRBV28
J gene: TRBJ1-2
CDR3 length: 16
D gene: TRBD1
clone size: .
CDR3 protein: CASSSFSGDRGYGYTF
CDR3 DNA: TGTGCCAGCAGTTCTTTCTCCGGGGACAGGGGTTATGGCTACACCTTC

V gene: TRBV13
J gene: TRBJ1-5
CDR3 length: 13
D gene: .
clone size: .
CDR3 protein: CASSLAADQPQHF
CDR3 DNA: TGTGCCAGCAGCTTAGCCGCAGATCAGCCCCAGCATTTT

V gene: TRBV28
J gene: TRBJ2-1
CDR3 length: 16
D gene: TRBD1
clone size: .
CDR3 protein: CASSSLTGGIYNEQFF
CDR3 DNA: TGTGCCAGCAGTTCCCTCACAGGGGGAATCTACAATGAGCAGTTCTTC